This T cell receptor beta chain was obtained from a study of early T cells in non-severe SARS-CoV-2 infection. Study information: Chains stayed unpaired after sequencing of bulk RNA from unsorted whole blood. Study-wide results and limits: Anti-spike CD8 specificities were favored by VDJdb matching, whose results missed private and CD4 specificities.

Germline CDR1 is MDHEN and CDR2 is SYDVKM. The CDR3 sequence is 16 residues long. Unmatched junction bases numbered 12, after V lost 5 bases and J lost 10 bases. In the library, individual cDNA molecules carried attached unique molecular identifiers. TCRdb passed the 5' RACE reads through MiXCR, listing each CDR3 protein once. There are approximately 35,000 distinct CDR3 sequences in the sample; roughly 4.5% occur only once, and about 5.5% lies in the top ten. This clonotype has ten or more counts. Its antigen is as yet unknown. V is TRBV28 and J is TRBJ1-6; 9 bases line up with TRBD1. This TCR came from an adult who was a healthcare worker with PCR-confirmed SARS-CoV-2 infection or an uninfected control (not recorded which). Sample: whole blood. For the CDR3, the DNA is TGTGCCAGCAGTACCTACAACGGACAGGGGTCCTCACCCCTCCACTTT. This gives the protein CASSTYNGQGSSPLHF.